This TCR beta chain emerged from a study of response to subunit inactivated influenza vaccine. TCRdb re-analysed the RT-PCR reads in MiXCR, keeping a single row per CDR3 protein. The sample yields some 500,000 distinct CDR3 sequences, 13% seen once. Deletions cut 6 bases from V and 2 bases from J, with 17 bases between. The CDR3 contains 16 residues. The TCR comes from a man aged 50 to 60 who received an inactivated influenza vaccine. Sequencing used PBMCs from blood, obtained 45 days after vaccination. V is TRBV12-3 or TRBV12-4 and J is TRBJ1-3; D remains ambiguous. DNA for the CDR3: TGTGCCAGCAGATTGTCACCGGTCGATGCTGGAAACACCATATATTTT. This sequence encodes CASRLSPVDAGNTIYF.